What follows are 2 T cell receptor beta chains derived from one specimen sequenced in a study of T cells in Graves' hyperthyroidism and ophthalmopathy. It was RNA transcripts that yielded the amplified TCR beta CDR3 regions. Researchers ran a first-round RT-PCR on the TCR CDR3 using the HTBI primer set. TCRdb fed the multiplex PCR reads into MiXCR, producing one record per CDR3 protein. The top ten hold 25% of the sample, which has about 24,000 distinct CDR3 sequences, 45% to 50% seen once. The sample comprised blood. The receptors shown here come from a woman between 40 and 50 years old with Graves' hyperthyroidism that later progressed to Graves' ophthalmopathy.

The chain employs TRBV7-3 and TRBJ2-3; D uncertain. V was trimmed by 4 bases and J by 5 bases, leaving 13 bases between them. Germline values: CDR1 SGHTA, CDR2 FQGTGA. CDR3 length equals 14 residues. The DNA for the CDR3 is TGTGCCAGCAGCTATCTAGGGCCCGGAGATACGCAGTATTTT. It codes for CASSYLGPGDTQYF.

The chain couples TRBV12-3 or TRBV12-4 to TRBJ2-7, with a possible D match to TRBD1 (6 bases). The CDR3 sequence is 12 residues long. The V end was cut by 4 bases, the J end by 7 bases, with 11 bases between. This CDR3 is CASSYRGNEQYF. The CDR3 region has the DNA TGTGCCAGCAGTTATAGGGGGAATGAGCAGTACTTC.